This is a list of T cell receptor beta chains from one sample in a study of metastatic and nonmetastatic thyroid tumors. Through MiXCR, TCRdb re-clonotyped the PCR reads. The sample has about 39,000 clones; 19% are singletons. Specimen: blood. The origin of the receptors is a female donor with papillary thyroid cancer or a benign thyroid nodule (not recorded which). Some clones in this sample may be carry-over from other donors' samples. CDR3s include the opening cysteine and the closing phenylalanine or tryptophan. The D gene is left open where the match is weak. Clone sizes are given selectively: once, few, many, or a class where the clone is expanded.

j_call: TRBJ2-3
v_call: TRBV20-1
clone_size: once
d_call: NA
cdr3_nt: TGCAGTGCTAGAGATCTGGCAGGGTCGACAGATACGCAGTATTTT
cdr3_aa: CSARDLAGSTDTQYF

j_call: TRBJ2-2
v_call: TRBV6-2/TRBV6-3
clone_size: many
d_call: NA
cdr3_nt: TGTGCCAGCAGGGATTCAGGCAACACCGGGGAGCTGTTTTTT
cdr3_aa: CASRDSGNTGELFF

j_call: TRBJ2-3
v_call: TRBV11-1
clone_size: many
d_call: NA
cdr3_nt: TGTGCCAGCAGCTTAGACCCCGAAGATACGCAGTATTTT
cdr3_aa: CASSLDPEDTQYF

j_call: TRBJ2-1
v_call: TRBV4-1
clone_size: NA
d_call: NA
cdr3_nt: TGCGCCAGCAGCCAAGACAGGGGATATGAGCAGTTCTTC
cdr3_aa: CASSQDRGYEQFF

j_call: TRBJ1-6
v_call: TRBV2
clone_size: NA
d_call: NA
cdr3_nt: TGTGCCAGCATTGAACGGTTTGCGGCAAATTCACCCCTCCACTTT
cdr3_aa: CASIERFAANSPLHF

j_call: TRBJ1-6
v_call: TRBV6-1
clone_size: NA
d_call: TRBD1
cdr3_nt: TGTGCCAGTCAAACAGGGGGAGATTCACCCCTCCAATTT
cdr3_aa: CASQTGGDSPLQF

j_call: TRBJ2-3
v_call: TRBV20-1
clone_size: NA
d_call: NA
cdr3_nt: TGCAGTGCTAGTGACAAGAGCACAGATAAGCAGTATTTT
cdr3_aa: CSASDKSTDKQYF

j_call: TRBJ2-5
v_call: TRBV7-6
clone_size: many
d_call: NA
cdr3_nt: TGTGCCAGCAGCTATACTAAAGAGACCCAGTACTTC
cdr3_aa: CASSYTKETQYF

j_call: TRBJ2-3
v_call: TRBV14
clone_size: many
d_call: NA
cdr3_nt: TGTGCCAGCAGCCAGTCGCGCCCCGGAACAGATACGCAGTATTTT
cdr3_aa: CASSQSRPGTDTQYF

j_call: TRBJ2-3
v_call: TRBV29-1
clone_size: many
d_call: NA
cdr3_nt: TGCAGCCTAAGACAGGGGTCTAGCGGTACTAGCACAGATACGCAGTATTTT
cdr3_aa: CSLRQGSSGTSTDTQYF

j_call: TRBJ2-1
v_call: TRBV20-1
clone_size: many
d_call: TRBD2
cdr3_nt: TGCAGTGCTGAGAGGCGGGAGGTACACAATGAGCAGTTCTTC
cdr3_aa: CSAERREVHNEQFF

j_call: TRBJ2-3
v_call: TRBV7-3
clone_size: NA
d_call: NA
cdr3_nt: TGTGCCAGCAGCGCCGTCGGGGTATTCACAGATACGCAGTATTTT
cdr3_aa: CASSAVGVFTDTQYF

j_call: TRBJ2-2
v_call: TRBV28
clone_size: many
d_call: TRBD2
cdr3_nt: TGTGCCAGCACCCCTGCCGGGGGGGCCGGGGAGCTGTTTTTT
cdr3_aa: CASTPAGGAGELFF

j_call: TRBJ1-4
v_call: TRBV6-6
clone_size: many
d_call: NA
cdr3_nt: TGTGCCAGCAGTTACTCGGAGGCAGGGAATGAAAAACTGTTTTTT
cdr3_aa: CASSYSEAGNEKLFF

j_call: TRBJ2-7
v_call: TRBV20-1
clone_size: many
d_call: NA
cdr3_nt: TGCAGTGCTAGAGCCCGGGACACCAACTACGATGGGCAGTACTTC
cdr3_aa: CSARARDTNYDGQYF

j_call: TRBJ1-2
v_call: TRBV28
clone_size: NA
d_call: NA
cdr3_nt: TGTGCCAGCTACGAATCGTGGTGGTGTCATGGCTACACCTTC
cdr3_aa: CASYESWWCHGYTF

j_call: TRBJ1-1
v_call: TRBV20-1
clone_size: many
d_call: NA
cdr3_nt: TGCAGTGCGCCTCAAGGGGGACTGAACACTGAAGCTTTCTTT
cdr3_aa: CSAPQGGLNTEAFF

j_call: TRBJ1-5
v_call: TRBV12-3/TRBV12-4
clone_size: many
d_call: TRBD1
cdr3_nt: TGTGCCAGCAGTCACCCGGGACAGGGAGTTAATCAGCCCCAGCATTTT
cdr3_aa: CASSHPGQGVNQPQHF